A selection of T cell receptor beta chains follows, all from one sample in a study of shared clonotypes between healthy human individuals. This table comes from immunoSEQ multiplex PCR, and its TCRdb copy is limited to in-frame clones, with some not included. The sample has about 2 million clones, just under 95% seen once. The source material was naive CD8+ T cells sorted from blood. The receptors shown here come from a man between 18 and 29 years old in good health. Both conserved end residues are part of each CDR3. A D gene is named only where the DNA matches it firmly. Only some rows state a clone size, as once, few, many or a class for expanded clones.

v_gene,j_gene,abundance,d_gene,CDR3aa,CDR3nt
TRBV18,TRBJ2-7,few,-,CASSPPGWADEQYF,TGTGCCAGCTCACCACCGGGCTGGGCAGACGAGCAGTACTTC
TRBV11-3,TRBJ1-3,once,-,CASSLEQYSGNTIYF,TGTGCCAGCAGCTTAGAACAGTACTCTGGAAACACCATATATTTT
TRBV7-2,TRBJ2-1,-,-,CASSFVGSYNEQFF,TGTGCCAGCAGCTTTGTGGGAAGCTACAATGAGCAGTTCTTC
TRBV11-2,TRBJ1-2,once,-,CASSLGPELNYGYTF,TGTGCCAGCTCTCTTGGGCCAGAACTAAACTATGGCTACACCTTC
TRBV10-3,TRBJ2-2,-,TRBD1,CATGQGGTGELFF,TGTGCCACCGGACAGGGGGGGACCGGGGAGCTGTTTTTT
TRBV11-1,TRBJ2-5,-,TRBD2,CASTLSSGGIQETQYF,TGTGCCAGCACCCTGTCCAGCGGGGGTATCCAAGAGACCCAGTACTTC
TRBV27,TRBJ1-5,-,-,CASSPDIGGRWGSNQPQHF,TGTGCCAGCAGTCCAGACATTGGGGGGCGCTGGGGTAGCAATCAGCCCCAGCATTTT
TRBV29-1,TRBJ1-2,-,-,CSVEAAGDYYGYTF,TGCAGCGTTGAGGCGGCAGGGGACTACTATGGCTACACCTTC
TRBV5-6,TRBJ2-7,-,-,CASSYGQLNEQYF,TGTGCCAGCAGCTACGGACAGTTAAACGAGCAGTACTTC
TRBV27,TRBJ1-6,-,TRBD1,CASSSIGTGTSNSLHF,TGTGCCAGCAGTTCAATCGGGACAGGTACATCCAATTCCCTCCACTTT
TRBV4-3,TRBJ2-5,once,TRBD1,CASSQGPNRTGGRQETQYF,TGCGCCAGCAGCCAAGGGCCTAATAGGACAGGGGGAAGGCAAGAGACCCAGTACTTC
TRBV7-3,TRBJ2-5,once,TRBD2,CASSLRGAGVQETQYF,TGTGCCAGCAGCTTAAGAGGAGCGGGGGTCCAAGAGACCCAGTACTTC
TRBV9,TRBJ2-5,once,TRBD2,CASSAGLAGEETQYF,TGTGCCAGCAGCGCGGGACTAGCGGGAGAAGAGACCCAGTACTTC